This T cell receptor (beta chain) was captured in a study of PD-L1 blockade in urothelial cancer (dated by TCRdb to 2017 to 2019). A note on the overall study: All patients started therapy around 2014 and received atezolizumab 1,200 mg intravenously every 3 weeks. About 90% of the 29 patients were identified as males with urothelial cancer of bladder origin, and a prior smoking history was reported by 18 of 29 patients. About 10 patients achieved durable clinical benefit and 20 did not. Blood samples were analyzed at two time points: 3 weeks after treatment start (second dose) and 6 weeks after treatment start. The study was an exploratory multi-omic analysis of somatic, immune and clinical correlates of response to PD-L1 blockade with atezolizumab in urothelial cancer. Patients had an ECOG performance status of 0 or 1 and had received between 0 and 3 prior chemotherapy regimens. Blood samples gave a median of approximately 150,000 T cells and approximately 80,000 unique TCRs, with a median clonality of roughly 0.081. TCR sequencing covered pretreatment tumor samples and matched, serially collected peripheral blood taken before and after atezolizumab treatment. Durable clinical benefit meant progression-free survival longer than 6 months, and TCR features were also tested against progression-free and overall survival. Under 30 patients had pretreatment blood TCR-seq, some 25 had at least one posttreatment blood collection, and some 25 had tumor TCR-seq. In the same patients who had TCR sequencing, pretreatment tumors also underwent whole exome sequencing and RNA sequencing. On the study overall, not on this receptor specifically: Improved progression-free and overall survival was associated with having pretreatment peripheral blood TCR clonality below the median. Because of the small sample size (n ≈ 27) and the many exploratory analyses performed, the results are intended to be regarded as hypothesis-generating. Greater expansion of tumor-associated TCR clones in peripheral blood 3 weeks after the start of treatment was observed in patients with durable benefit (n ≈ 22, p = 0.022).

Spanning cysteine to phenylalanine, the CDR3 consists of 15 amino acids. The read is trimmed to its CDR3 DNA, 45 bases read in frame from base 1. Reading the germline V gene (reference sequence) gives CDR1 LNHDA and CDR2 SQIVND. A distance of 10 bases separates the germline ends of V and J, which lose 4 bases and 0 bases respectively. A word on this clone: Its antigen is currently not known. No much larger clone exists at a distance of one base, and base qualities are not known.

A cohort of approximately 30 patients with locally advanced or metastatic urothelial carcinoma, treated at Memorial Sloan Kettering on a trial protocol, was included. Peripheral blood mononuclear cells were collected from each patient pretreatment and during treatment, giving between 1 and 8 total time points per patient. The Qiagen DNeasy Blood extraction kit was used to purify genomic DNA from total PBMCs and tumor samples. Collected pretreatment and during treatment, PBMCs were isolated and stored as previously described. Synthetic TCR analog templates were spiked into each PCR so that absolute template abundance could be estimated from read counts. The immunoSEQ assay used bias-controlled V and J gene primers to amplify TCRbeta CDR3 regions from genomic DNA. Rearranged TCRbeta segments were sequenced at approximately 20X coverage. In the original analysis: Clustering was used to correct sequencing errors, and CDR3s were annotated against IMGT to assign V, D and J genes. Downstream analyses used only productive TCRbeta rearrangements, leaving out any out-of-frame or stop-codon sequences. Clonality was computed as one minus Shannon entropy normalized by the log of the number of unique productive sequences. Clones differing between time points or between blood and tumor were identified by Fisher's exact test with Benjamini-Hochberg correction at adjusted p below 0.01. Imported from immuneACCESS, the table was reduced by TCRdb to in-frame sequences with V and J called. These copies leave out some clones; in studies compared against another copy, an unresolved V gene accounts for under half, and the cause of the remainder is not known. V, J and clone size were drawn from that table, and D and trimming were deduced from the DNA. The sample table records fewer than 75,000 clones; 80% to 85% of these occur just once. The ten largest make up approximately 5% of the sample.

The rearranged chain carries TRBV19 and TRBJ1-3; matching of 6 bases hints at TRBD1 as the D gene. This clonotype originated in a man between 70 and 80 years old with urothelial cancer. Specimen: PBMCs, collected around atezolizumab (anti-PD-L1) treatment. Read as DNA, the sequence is TGTGCCAGTAGTAGGACAGCATCCTCTGGAAACACCATATATTTT. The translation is CASSRTASSGNTIYF.